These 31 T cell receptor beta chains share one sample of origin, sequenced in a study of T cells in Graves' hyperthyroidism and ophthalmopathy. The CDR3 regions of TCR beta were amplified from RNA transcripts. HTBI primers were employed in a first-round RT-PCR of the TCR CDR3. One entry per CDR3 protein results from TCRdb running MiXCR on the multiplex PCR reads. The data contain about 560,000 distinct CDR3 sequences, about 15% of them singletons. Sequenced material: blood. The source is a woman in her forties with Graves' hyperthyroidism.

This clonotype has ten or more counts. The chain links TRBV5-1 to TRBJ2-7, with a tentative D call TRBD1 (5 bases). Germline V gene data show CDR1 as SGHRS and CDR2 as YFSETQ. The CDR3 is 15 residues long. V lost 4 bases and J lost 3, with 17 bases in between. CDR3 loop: CASSPGGRDRYEQYF. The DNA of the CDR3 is TGCGCCAGCAGCCCGGGTGGCAGGGATCGCTACGAGCAGTACTTC.

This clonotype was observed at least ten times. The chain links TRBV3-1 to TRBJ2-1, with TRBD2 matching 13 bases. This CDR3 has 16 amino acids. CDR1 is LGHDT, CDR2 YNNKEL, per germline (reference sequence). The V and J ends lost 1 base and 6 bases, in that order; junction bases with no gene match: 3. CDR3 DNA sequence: TGTGCCAGCAGCCAAGGGACTAGCGGGAGTGGCAATGAGCAGTTCTTC. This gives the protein CASSQGTSGSGNEQFF.

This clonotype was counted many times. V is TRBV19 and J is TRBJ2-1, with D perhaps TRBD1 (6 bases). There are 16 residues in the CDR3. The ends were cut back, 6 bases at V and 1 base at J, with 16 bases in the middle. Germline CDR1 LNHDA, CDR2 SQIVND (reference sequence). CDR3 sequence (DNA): TGTGCCAGTAGGTCCGGGACACTTTTTTCCTACAATGAGCAGTTCTTC. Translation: CASRSGTLFSYNEQFF.

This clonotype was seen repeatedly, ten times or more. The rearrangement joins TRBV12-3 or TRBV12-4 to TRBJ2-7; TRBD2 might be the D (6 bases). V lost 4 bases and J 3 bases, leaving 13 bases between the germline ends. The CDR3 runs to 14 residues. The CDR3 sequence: CASSWTEGFYEQYF. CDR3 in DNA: TGTGCCAGCAGTTGGACGGAGGGGTTCTACGAGCAGTACTTC.

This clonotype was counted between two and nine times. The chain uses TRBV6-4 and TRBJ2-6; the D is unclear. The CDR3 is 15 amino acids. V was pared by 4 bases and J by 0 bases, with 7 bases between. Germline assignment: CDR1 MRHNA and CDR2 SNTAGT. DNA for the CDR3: TGTGCCAGCAGTGTCGCAAACTCTGGGGCCAACGTCCTGACTTTC. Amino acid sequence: CASSVANSGANVLTF.

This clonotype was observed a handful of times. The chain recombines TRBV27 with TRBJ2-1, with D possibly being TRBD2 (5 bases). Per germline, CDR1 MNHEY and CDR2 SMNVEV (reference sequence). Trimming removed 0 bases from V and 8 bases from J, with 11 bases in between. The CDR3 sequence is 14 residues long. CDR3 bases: TGTGCCAGCAGTTTATCTGGAGGCCGGGATGAGCAGTTCTTC. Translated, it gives CASSLSGGRDEQFF.

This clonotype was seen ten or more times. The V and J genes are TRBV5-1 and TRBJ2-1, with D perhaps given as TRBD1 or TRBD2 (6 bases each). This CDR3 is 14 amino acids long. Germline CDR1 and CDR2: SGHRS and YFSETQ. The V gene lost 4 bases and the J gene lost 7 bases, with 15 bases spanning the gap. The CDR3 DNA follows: TGCGCCAGCAGCCCGGGGGCAGGGAGAAATGAGCAGTTCTTC. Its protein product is CASSPGAGRNEQFF.

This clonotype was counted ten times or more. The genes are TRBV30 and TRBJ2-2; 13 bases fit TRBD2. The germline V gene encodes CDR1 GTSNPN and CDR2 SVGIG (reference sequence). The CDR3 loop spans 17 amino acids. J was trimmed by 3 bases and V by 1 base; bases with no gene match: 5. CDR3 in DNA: TGTGCCTGGAGTGGACTAGCGGGGGGAACCGACACCGGGGAGCTGTTTTTT. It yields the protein CAWSGLAGGTDTGELFF.

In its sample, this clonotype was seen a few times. CDR3 protein: CASSSTPTGGEGGYTF. The CDR3 bases are TGTGCCAGCAGTTCCACCCCGACAGGGGGAGAAGGAGGCTACACCTTC. The chain links TRBV12-3 or TRBV12-4 to TRBJ1-2; 9 bases agree with TRBD1. The CDR3 has 16 residues. V dropped 4 bases and J dropped 8; count of bases not matched to a gene: 14.

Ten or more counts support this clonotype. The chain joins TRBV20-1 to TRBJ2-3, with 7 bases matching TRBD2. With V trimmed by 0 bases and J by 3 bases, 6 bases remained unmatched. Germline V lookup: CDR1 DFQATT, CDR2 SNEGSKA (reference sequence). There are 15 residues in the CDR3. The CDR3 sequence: CSARDGGSHTDTQYF. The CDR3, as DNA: TGCAGTGCTAGAGACGGGGGGAGCCATACAGATACGCAGTATTTT.

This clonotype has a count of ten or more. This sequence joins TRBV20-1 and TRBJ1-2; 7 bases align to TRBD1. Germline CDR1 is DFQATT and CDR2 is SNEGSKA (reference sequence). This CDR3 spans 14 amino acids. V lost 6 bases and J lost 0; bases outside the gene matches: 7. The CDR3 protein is CSAAGQGANYGYTF. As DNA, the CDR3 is TGCAGTGCCGCTGGTCAGGGGGCTAACTATGGCTACACCTTC.

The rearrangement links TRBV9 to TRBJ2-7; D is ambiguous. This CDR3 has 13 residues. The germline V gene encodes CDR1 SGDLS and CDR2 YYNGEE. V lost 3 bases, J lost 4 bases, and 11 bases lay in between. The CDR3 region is CASSASIGYEQYF. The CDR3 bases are TGTGCCAGCAGCGCTAGTATTGGGTACGAGCAGTACTTC.

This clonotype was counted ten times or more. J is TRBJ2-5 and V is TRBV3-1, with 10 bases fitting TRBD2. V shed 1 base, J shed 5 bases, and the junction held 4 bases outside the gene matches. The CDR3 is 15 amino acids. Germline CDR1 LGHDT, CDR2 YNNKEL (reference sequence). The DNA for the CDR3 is TGTGCCAGCAGCCAAGTACCTAGCGGGAGCGAGACCCAGTACTTC. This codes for CASSQVPSGSETQYF.

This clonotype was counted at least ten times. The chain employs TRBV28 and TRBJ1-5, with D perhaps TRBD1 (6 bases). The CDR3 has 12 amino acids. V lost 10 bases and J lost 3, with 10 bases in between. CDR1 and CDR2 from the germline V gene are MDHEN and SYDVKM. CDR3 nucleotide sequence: TGTGCCACCAGGACAGTCAATCAGCCCCAGCATTTT. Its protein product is CATRTVNQPQHF.

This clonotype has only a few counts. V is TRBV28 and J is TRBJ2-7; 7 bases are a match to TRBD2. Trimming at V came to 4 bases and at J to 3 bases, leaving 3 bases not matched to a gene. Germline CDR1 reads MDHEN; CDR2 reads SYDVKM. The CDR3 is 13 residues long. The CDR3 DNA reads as TGTGCCAGCAGTTACCGGGAGGACTACGAGCAGTACTTC. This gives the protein CASSYREDYEQYF.

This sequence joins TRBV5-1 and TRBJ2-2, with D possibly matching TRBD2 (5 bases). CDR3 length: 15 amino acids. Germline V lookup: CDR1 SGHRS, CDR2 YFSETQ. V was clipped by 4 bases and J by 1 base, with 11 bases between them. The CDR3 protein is CASSPPRGNTGELFF. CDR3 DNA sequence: TGCGCCAGCAGCCCTCCCCGGGGGAACACCGGGGAGCTGTTTTTT.

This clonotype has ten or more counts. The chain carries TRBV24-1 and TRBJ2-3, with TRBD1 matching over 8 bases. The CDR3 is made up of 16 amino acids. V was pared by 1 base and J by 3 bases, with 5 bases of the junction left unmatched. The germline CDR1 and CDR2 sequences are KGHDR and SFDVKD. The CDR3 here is CATSDFGQGSTDTQYF. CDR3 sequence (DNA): TGTGCCACCAGTGATTTCGGACAGGGAAGTACAGATACGCAGTATTTT.

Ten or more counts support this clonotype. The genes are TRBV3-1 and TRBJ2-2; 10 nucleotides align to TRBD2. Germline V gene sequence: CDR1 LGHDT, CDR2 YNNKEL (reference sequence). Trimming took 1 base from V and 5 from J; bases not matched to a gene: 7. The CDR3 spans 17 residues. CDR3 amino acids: CASSQGSGRAGTGELFF. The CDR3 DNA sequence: TGTGCCAGCAGCCAAGGGAGCGGGAGGGCCGGGACCGGGGAGCTGTTTTTT. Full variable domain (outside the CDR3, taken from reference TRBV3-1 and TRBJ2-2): DTAVSQTPKYLVTQMGNDKSIKCEQNLGHDTMYWYKQDSKKFLKIMFSYNNKELIINETVPNRFSPKSPDKAHLNLHINSLELGDSAVYFCASSQGSGRAGTGELFFGEGSRLTVL.

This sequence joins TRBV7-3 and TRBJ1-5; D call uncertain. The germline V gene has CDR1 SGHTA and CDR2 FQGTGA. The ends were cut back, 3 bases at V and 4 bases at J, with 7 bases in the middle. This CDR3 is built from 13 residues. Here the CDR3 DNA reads TGTGCCAGCAGCTTCCAAGAGAATCAGCCCCAGCATTTT. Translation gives CASSFQENQPQHF.

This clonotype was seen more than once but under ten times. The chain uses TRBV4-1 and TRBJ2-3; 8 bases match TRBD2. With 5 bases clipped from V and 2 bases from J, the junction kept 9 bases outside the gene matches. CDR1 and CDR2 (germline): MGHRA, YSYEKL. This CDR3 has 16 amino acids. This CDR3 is CASSRDGSGTTDTQYF. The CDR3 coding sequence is TGCGCCAGCAGCAGAGATGGTAGCGGGACCACAGATACGCAGTATTTT.

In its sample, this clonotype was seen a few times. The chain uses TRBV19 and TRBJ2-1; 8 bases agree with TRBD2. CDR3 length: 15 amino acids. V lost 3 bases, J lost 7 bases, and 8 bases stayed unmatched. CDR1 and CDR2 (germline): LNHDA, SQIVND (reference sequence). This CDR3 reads CASSMDGRATNEQFF. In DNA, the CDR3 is TGTGCCAGTAGTATGGACGGGAGGGCCACTAATGAGCAGTTCTTC.

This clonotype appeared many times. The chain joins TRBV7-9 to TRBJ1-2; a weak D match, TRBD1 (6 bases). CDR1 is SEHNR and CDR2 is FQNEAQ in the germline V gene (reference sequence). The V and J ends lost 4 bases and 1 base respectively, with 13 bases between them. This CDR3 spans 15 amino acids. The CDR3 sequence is CASSSNRDHNYGYTF. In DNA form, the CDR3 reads TGTGCCAGCAGCTCAAACAGGGACCATAACTATGGCTACACCTTC.

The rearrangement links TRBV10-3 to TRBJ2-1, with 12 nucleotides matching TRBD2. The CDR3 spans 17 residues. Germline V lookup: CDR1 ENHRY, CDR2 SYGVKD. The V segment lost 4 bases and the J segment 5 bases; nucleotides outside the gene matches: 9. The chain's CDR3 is CAISGGAGTSGHNEQFF. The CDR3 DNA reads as TGTGCCATCAGTGGCGGGGCTGGGACTAGCGGGCACAATGAGCAGTTCTTC.

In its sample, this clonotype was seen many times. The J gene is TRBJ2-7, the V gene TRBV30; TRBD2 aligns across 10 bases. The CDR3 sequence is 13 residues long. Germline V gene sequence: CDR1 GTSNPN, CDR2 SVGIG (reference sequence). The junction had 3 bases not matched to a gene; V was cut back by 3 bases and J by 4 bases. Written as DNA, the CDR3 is TGTGCCTGGAGCCCGGGACTAGCGTACGAGCAGTACTTC. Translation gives CAWSPGLAYEQYF.

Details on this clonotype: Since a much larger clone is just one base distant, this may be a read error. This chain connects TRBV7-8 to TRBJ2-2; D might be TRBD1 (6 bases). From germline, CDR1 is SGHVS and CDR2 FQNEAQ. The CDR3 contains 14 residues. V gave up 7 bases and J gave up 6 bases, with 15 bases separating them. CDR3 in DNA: TGTGCCAGCAACTTCGCACAGGGAGCCGGGGAGCTGTTTTTT. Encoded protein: CASNFAQGAGELFF.

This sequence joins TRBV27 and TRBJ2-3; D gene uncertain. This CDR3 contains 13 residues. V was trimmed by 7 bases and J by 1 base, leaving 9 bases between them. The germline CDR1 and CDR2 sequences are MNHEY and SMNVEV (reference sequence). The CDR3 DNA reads TGTGCCAGCAACGCTCGTGGCACAGATACGCAGTATTTT. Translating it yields CASNARGTDTQYF.

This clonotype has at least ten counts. This CDR3 is CASSLIAGGDEQFF. The DNA for the CDR3 is TGTGCCAGCAGTTTGATAGCGGGAGGGGATGAGCAGTTCTTC. V is TRBV28 and J is TRBJ2-1; 11 nucleotides line up with TRBD2. The CDR3 totals 14 residues. The germline gives CDR1 MDHEN, CDR2 SYDVKM. The junction had 3 bases not matched to a gene; V was cut back by 3 bases and J by 8 bases.

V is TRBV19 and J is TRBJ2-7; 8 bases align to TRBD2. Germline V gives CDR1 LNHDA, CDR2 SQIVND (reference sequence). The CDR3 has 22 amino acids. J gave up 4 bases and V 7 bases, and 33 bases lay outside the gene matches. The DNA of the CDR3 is TGTGCCAGTACCTCGGGACCGCGCTATGACCCACCCGTGCGGGGGGCCGCTTACGAGCAGTACTTC. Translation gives CASTSGPRYDPPVRGAAYEQYF.

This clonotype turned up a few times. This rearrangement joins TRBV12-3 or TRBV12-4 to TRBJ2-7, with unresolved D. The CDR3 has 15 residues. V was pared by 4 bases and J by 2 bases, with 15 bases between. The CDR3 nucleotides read TGTGCCAGCAGTTCTCAGCTGACTTATACCTACGAGCAGTACTTC. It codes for CASSSQLTYTYEQYF.

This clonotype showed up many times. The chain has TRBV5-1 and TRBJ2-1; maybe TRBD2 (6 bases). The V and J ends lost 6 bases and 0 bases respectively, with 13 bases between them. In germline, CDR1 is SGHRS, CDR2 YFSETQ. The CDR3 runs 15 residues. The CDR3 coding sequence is TGCGCCAGCAAAACCTCGGGAGACTCCTACAATGAGCAGTTCTTC. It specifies CASKTSGDSYNEQFF.

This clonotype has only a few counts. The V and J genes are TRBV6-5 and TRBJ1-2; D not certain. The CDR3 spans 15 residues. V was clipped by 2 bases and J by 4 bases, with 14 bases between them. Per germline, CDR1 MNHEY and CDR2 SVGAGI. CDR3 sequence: CASSYVAGYSYGYTF. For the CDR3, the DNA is TGTGCCAGCAGTTACGTGGCGGGGTATTCCTATGGCTACACCTTC.